The 32 T cell receptor beta chains presented below share a single source sample, sequenced in a study of blood T cell repertoires in COVID-19. Sequencing used immunoSEQ multiplex PCR; TCRdb keeps in-frame clones, though not all of them. This table has 140,000 to 150,000 clones, roughly 84% appearing once. The sequencing sample was made of peripheral blood. These receptors were collected from a human donor in a cohort sampled during active COVID-19.

The sample holds one count of this clone. The V gene is TRBV6-6, the J gene TRBJ2-3; 10 positions match TRBD2. V was clipped by 1 base and J by 2 bases; unmatched bases: 3. CDR1 and CDR2 from the germline V gene are MNHNY and SVGAGI (reference sequence). CDR3 size: 16 residues. The CDR3 spells CASSYFGLADTDTQYF. In DNA form, the CDR3 reads TGTGCCAGCAGTTACTTTGGACTAGCGGACACAGATACGCAGTATTTT.

This clone showed up just once. CDR3 sequence (DNA): TGTGCCAGTAGTAGGCAATACAGGGGGCGATTGGTTCGGGACACTGAAGCTTTCTTT. It translates to CASSRQYRGRLVRDTEAFF. V and J are TRBV19 and TRBJ1-1, with 9 bases aligning to TRBD1. The CDR3 extends over 19 amino acids. Trimming removed 4 bases from V and 3 bases from J; junction bases left unmatched: 18. CDR1 is LNHDA and CDR2 is SQIVND in the germline V gene (reference sequence).

The chain combines TRBV28 with TRBJ1-5, with 7 nucleotides matching TRBD1. The junction had 11 bases not matched to a gene; V was cut back by 5 bases and J by 7 bases. CDR1 and CDR2 (germline): MDHEN, SYDVKM. This CDR3 spans 15 amino acids. In DNA form, the CDR3 reads TGTGCCAGCAGTCCCAACAGGGGAAGAGAGCAGCCCCAGCATTTT. This encodes CASSPNRGREQPQHF.

The chain uses TRBV2 and TRBJ1-2, with 9 bases fitting TRBD1. After removal of 5 bases from V and 2 bases from J, the junction contained 6 bases not matched to a gene. Germline values: CDR1 SNHLY, CDR2 FYNNEI. The length of the CDR3 is 15 residues. CDR3 region: CASSSTGGANYGYTF. CDR3 nucleotide sequence: TGTGCCAGCAGTTCAACAGGGGGCGCAAACTATGGCTACACCTTC.

This clone was recorded at least ten times. The chain links TRBV12-3 or TRBV12-4 to TRBJ2-7; D call uncertain. CDR3 length: 12 residues. The V and J ends lost 3 bases and 5 bases respectively, with 8 bases between them. Here the CDR3 DNA reads TGTGCCAGCAGTTTGGCCCTGGACGAGCAGTACTTC. It translates to CASSLALDEQYF.

The chain has TRBV18 and TRBJ2-7; a possible D gene is TRBD1 (6 bases). From germline, CDR1 is KGHSH and CDR2 LQKENI. V was pared by 3 bases and J by 2 bases, with 8 bases between. The CDR3 spans 13 residues. Here the CDR3 reads CASSPTGTYEQYV. As DNA, the CDR3 is TGTGCCAGCTCACCGACAGGTACCTACGAGCAGTACGTC.

The V gene is TRBV14, the J gene TRBJ2-1; perhaps TRBD1 as D (5 bases). CDR3 length: 14 residues. Germline CDR1 SGHDN, CDR2 FVKESK. V gave up 2 bases and J gave up 4 bases, with 9 bases separating them. CDR3 region: CASSQTGAYNEQFF. In DNA, the CDR3 is TGTGCCAGCAGCCAAACAGGCGCGTACAATGAGCAGTTCTTC.

The chain combines TRBV28 with TRBJ1-2; no definite D call. This CDR3 spans 17 amino acids. Looked up from germline, CDR1 is MDHEN and CDR2 is SYDVKM. Trimming removed 6 bases at V and 2 bases at J, with 22 bases between. In DNA, the CDR3 is TGTGCCAGCAGCTCTCGATTAACAGAGCCTTTAAACTATGGCTACACCTTC. Protein product: CASSSRLTEPLNYGYTF.

The chain carries TRBV5-8 and TRBJ2-3; TRBD2 matches at 12 bases. J gave up 4 bases and V 0 bases, and 3 bases lay outside the gene matches. Germline CDR1 is SGHTS and CDR2 is YDEGEE. There are 16 residues in the CDR3. The CDR3 loop is CASSLGLAGDSDTQYF. The CDR3, as DNA: TGTGCCAGCAGCTTGGGACTAGCGGGGGACTCAGATACGCAGTATTTT.

This clone was seen once. This chain joins TRBV27 and TRBJ1-2; D not certain. Germline V CDR1 and CDR2: MNHEY, SMNVEV (reference sequence). The CDR3 is 12 residues long. V was pared by 4 bases and J by 4 bases, with 7 bases between. CDR3 protein: CASSSGLYGYTF. The CDR3 bases are TGTGCCAGCAGTTCAGGACTCTATGGCTACACCTTC.

This clone was seen a few times. The chain has TRBV3-1 (or the pseudogene TRBV3-2) and TRBJ1-2, with TRBD1 matching over 11 bases. Germline CDR1 is LGHDT and CDR2 is YNNKEL (reference sequence). The CDR3 contains 17 residues. With 2 bases clipped from V and 2 bases from J, the junction kept 7 bases outside the gene matches. Here the CDR3 reads CASSQLGTGGVNYGYTF. As DNA, the CDR3 is TGTGCCAGCAGCCAATTAGGGACAGGGGGAGTGAACTATGGCTACACCTTC.

The chain links TRBV3-1 (or the pseudogene TRBV3-2) to TRBJ1-3; possible D gene TRBD1, 6 bases. Germline CDR1 reads LGHDT; CDR2 reads YNNKEL (reference sequence). V lost 4 bases, J lost 4 bases, and 17 bases lay in between. There are 16 residues in the CDR3. The CDR3 nucleotides read TGTGCCAGCAGCCCCATCTACGACAGGTTCGGAAACACCATATATTTT. This sequence encodes CASSPIYDRFGNTIYF.

The chain joins TRBV19 to TRBJ2-7; perhaps TRBD2 as D (5 bases). The V gene's germline CDR1 is LNHDA and CDR2 SQIVND (reference sequence). The CDR3 is 15 residues long. V shed 3 bases and J shed 2 bases, with 14 bases lying between them. The CDR3 coding sequence is TGTGCCAGTAGTATCGGTTCCCCGGAGGCCTACGAGCAGTACTTC. This translates into CASSIGSPEAYEQYF.

This rearrangement joins TRBV7-2 to TRBJ2-2, with 11 bases fitting TRBD2. The CDR3 spans 17 residues. CDR1 is SGHTA, CDR2 FQGNSA, per germline. The ends lost 3 bases at V and 3 bases at J; junction bases unmatched: 6. Here the CDR3 DNA reads TGTGCCAGCAGCTTTGAGCGACTAGCGGGGTACACCGGGGAGCTGTTTTTT. Protein: CASSFERLAGYTGELFF.

The table lists this clone with a count of one. The chain is built from TRBV14 and TRBJ2-3; D may be TRBD1 (6 bases). The ends were cut back, 4 bases at V and 6 bases at J, with 17 bases in the middle. The germline CDR1 and CDR2 sequences are SGHDN and FVKESK. This CDR3 is built from 15 residues. CDR3 in DNA: TGTGCCAGCAGCCTGCAGGGGACCCCCATGGATACGCAGTATTTT. It specifies CASSLQGTPMDTQYF.

The V and J genes are TRBV4-1 and TRBJ2-1; TRBD2 matches at 8 bases. The CDR3 is 18 residues long. V was pared by 0 bases and J by 3 bases, with 10 bases of the junction left unmatched. Germline CDR1 reads MGHRA; CDR2 reads YSYEKL. CDR3 nucleotide sequence: TGCGCCAGCAGCCAAGATCGGAGCGGGAGCGGAAACTACAATGAGCAGTTCTTC. Residues: CASSQDRSGSGNYNEQFF.

This rearrangement joins TRBV20-1 to TRBJ1-5, with D unresolved. This CDR3 is built from 14 residues. Deletions cut 3 bases from V and 1 base from J, with 10 bases between. The germline V gene has CDR1 DFQATT and CDR2 SNEGSKA (reference sequence). The CDR3 reads CSASLPQSNQPQHF. DNA of the CDR3: TGCAGTGCTAGTCTTCCCCAGAGCAATCAGCCCCAGCATTTT.

The chain recombines TRBV11-2 with TRBJ2-5, with 10 bases lining up with TRBD1. V was pared by 8 bases and J by 4 bases, with 13 bases of the junction left unmatched. CDR3 length equals 16 residues. The germline V gene encodes CDR1 SGHAT and CDR2 FQNNGV. CDR3 sequence: CASRNTGTGVSETQYF. For the CDR3, the DNA is TGTGCCAGCCGGAATACCGGGACAGGGGTTTCAGAGACCCAGTACTTC. Supplemented by reference TRBV11-2 and TRBJ2-5, the full variable domain reads EAGVAQSPRYKIIEKRQSVAFWCNPISGHATLYWYQQILGQGPKLLIQFQNNGVVDDSQLPKDRFSAERLKGVDSTLKIQPAKLEDSAVYLCASRNTGTGVSETQYFGPGTRLLVL.

A few counts support this clone. V usage is TRBV18 and J usage is TRBJ1-1; 9 positions agree with TRBD1. The CDR3 consists of 14 residues. Germline values: CDR1 KGHSH, CDR2 LQKENI. V gave up 4 bases and J gave up 1 base; unmatched junction bases: 1. CDR3 in DNA: TGTGCCAGCTCACGGGACAGGGCGAACACTGAAGCTTTCTTT. Amino acids: CASSRDRANTEAFF. Full variable domain (remainder filled in from reference TRBV18 and TRBJ1-1): NAGVMQNPRHLVRRRGQEARLRCSPMKGHSHVYWYRQLPEEGLKFMVYLQKENIIDESGMPKERFSAEFPKEGPSILRIQQVVRGDSAAYFCASSRDRANTEAFFGQGTRLTVV.

This clone was seen a few times. The CDR3 reads CASLGGETQYF. In nucleotides, the CDR3 is TGCGCCAGCTTGGGCGGGGAGACCCAGTACTTC. The chain links TRBV10-2 to TRBJ2-5, with a weak D call TRBD2 (5 bases). The CDR3 loop spans 11 amino acids. Trimming took 8 bases from V and 5 from J, leaving 9 bases between them. From germline, CDR1 is WSHSY and CDR2 SAAADI.

This chain uses TRBV6-5 with TRBJ1-6; the match to TRBD1 covers 7 bases. CDR3 length equals 14 residues. Germline trimming cut 5 bases from V and 8 bases from J; bases unmatched to any gene: 6. Looked up from germline, CDR1 is MNHEY and CDR2 is SVGAGI. CDR3 sequence: CASSQQGIYSPLHF. The CDR3 DNA follows: TGTGCCAGCAGTCAACAGGGGATTTATTCACCCCTCCACTTT.

V usage is TRBV5-1 and J usage is TRBJ2-7; TRBD1 agrees at 8 bases. The CDR3 extends over 16 amino acids. V lost 1 base and J lost 0; bases outside the gene matches: 6. From germline, CDR1 is SGHRS and CDR2 YFSETQ. Written as DNA, the CDR3 is TGCGCCAGCAGCTTGAGCAGGGGGCTCAGCTCCTACGAGCAGTACTTC. As protein: CASSLSRGLSSYEQYF. Based on the CDR3 plus reference TRBV5-1 and TRBJ2-7, the full variable domain is KAGVTQTPRYLIKTRGQQVTLSCSPISGHRSVSWYQQTPGQGLQFLFEYFSETQRNKGNFPGRFSGRQFSNSRSEMNVSTLELGDSALYLCASSLSRGLSSYEQYFGPGTRLTVT.

The J gene is TRBJ2-1, the V gene TRBV6-5; D uncertain. Germline loops: CDR1 MNHEY, CDR2 SVGAGI. The CDR3 extends over 11 amino acids. Trimming cost V 7 bases and J 5 bases, with 6 bases left between them. In nucleotides, the CDR3 is TGTGCCAGCACAGTAAACAATGAGCAGTTCTTC. Encoded protein: CASTVNNEQFF.

This chain links TRBV14 with TRBJ1-1; D is possibly TRBD1 (6 bases). Trimming removed 7 bases at V and 3 bases at J, with 12 bases between. CDR1 and CDR2 (germline): SGHDN, FVKESK. This CDR3 has 13 amino acids. CDR3 nucleotides: TGTGCCAGCACCTACAGGGTGGACACTGAAGCTTTCTTT. It translates to CASTYRVDTEAFF.

The rearrangement joins TRBV6-5 to TRBJ2-2; TRBD2 matches at 9 bases. The CDR3 has 15 amino acids. CDR1 and CDR2 (germline): MNHEY, SVGAGI. Germline trimming cut 6 bases from V and 0 bases from J; bases unmatched to any gene: 2. CDR3 DNA: TGTGCCAGCAGAGCGGGAGGTACGAACACCGGGGAGCTGTTTTTT. As protein: CASRAGGTNTGELFF.

This clone occurred a few times. V and J are TRBV28 and TRBJ1-2; TRBD1 might be the D (5 bases). The CDR3 loop spans 13 amino acids. The germline V and J ends were trimmed by 5 bases and 1 base, with 8 bases remaining between them. Germline CDR1 and CDR2: MDHEN and SYDVKM. The CDR3, as DNA: TGTGCCAGCAGTACGACAGTTAACTATGGCTACACCTTC. It codes for CASSTTVNYGYTF.

The CDR3 coding sequence is TGTGCCAGCAGTGATTTTCAAACCAAGGACATCGGGGAGCTGTTTTTT. This sequence encodes CASSDFQTKDIGELFF. The chain employs TRBV25-1 and TRBJ2-2; a possible D gene is TRBD1 (5 bases). The CDR3 consists of 16 residues. V was shortened by 3 bases and J by 7 bases, with 18 bases between the two germline ends. Germline CDR1 MGHDK, CDR2 SYGVNS.

The rearrangement joins TRBV29-1 to TRBJ2-7; 7 bases are shared with TRBD1. The CDR3 covers 13 residues. Trimming took 1 base from V and 12 from J; bases not matched to a gene: 12. In germline, CDR1 is SQVTM, CDR2 ANQGSEA. CDR3 DNA: TGCAGCGTTGAAGTGGCAGGGGGACGCCTGGCGTACTTC. This gives the protein CSVEVAGGRLAYF.

This clone came up once. This chain joins TRBV12-5 and TRBJ2-1, with 8 bases matching TRBD2. This CDR3 has 17 residues. Germline CDR1 and CDR2: LGHNT and FRNRAP. V was pared by 4 bases and J by 9 bases, with 17 bases of the junction left unmatched. CDR3 loop: CASGWGLDSMPGVEQFF. CDR3 DNA: TGTGCTAGTGGTTGGGGACTAGATTCTATGCCGGGGGTTGAGCAGTTCTTC.

The chain has TRBV6-5 and TRBJ1-2; the D gene is possibly TRBD1 (6 bases). Germline V gives CDR1 MNHEY, CDR2 SVGAGI. The ends were cut back, 6 bases at V and 8 bases at J, with 16 bases in the middle. This CDR3 has 13 residues. The DNA for the CDR3 is TGTGCCAGCAGGGCCCCGGGGGGCGTCGGCTACACCTTC. This gives the protein CASRAPGGVGYTF.

The rearrangement joins TRBV6-1 to TRBJ2-3; 15 nucleotides match TRBD2. Germline V gene data show CDR1 as MNHNS and CDR2 as SASEGT. After removal of 4 bases from V and 5 bases from J, the junction contained 4 bases not matched to a gene. The CDR3 contains 16 residues. The CDR3 DNA sequence: TGTGCCAGCAGTGTAACGGGACTAGCGGGAGGAGATACGCAGTATTTT. Its protein product is CASSVTGLAGGDTQYF.

The chain combines TRBV28 with TRBJ1-2; D is undetermined. Germline V gives CDR1 MDHEN, CDR2 SYDVKM. The V end was cut by 3 bases, the J end by 2 bases, with 4 bases between. This CDR3 comprises 12 residues. The CDR3 loop reads CASSFQNYGYTF. The CDR3 coding sequence is TGTGCCAGCAGTTTCCAGAACTATGGCTACACCTTC.